This TCR beta chain came from a study of T cell responses to AZD1222 COVID-19 vaccine. Study-level results: Spike-specific TCR depth and breadth grew after two AZD1222 doses. Donors were chiefly white British, with a greater number of females, and clonal diversity was perhaps underestimated.

With 5 bases removed from V and 6 bases from J, the gap between germline ends came to 11 bases. CDR1 and CDR2 from the germline V gene are SEHNR and FQNEAQ (reference sequence). This CDR3 comprises 12 residues. Of note for this clone: Its target is not known.

Assay used: immunoSEQ multiplex PCR; TCRdb lists only in-frame clones, some missing. The sample has some 140,000 clones; about 90% are singletons. This clonotype originated in an adult in good health. The sequenced sample was peripheral blood, obtained on day 0 of AZD1222 vaccination. The V and J genes are TRBV7-9 and TRBJ2-7; D uncertain. CDR3 sequence: CASSPHSAEQYF. The DNA of the CDR3 is TGTGCCAGCAGCCCCCATTCTGCCGAGCAGTACTTC.